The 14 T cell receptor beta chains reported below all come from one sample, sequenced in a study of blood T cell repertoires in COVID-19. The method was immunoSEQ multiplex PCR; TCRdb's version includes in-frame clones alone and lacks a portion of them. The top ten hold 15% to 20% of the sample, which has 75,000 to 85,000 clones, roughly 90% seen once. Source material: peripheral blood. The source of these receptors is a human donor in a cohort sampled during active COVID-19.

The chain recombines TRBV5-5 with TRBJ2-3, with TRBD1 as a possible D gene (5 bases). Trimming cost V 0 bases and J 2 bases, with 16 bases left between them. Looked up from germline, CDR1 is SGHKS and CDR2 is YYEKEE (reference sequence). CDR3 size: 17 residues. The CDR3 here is CASSLANLGRFTDTQYF. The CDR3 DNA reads TGTGCCAGCAGCTTGGCCAACCTGGGGCGATTCACAGATACGCAGTATTTT.

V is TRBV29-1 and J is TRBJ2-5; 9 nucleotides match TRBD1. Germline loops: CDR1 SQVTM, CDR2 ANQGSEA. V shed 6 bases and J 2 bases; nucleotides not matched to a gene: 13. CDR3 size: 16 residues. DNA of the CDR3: TGCAGCGTCGCTACCCCCGGGACAGGGAATCAAGAGACCCAGTACTTC. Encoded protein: CSVATPGTGNQETQYF.

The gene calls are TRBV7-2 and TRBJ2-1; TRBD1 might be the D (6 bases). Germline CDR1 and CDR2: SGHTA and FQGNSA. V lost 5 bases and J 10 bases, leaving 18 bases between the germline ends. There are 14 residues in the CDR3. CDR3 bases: TGTGCCAGCAGCCTCGACAGAGCTAGGGGGGAGCAGTTCTTC. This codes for CASSLDRARGEQFF.

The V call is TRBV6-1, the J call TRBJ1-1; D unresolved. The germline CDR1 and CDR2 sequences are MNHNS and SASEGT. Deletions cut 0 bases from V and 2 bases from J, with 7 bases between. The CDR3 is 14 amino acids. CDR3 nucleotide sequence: TGTGCCAGCAGTGAAGCGCGTACCAACACTGAAGCTTTCTTT. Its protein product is CASSEARTNTEAFF.

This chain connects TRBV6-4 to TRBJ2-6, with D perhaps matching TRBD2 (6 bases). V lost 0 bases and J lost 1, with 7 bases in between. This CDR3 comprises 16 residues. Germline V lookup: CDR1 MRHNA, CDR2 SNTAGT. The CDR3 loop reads CASSDSGGSGANVLTF. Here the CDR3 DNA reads TGTGCCAGCAGTGACTCCGGGGGTTCTGGGGCCAACGTCCTGACTTTC.

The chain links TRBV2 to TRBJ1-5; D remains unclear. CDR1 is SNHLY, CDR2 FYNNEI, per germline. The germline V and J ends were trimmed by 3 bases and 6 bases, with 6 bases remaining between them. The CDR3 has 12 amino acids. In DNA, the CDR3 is TGTGCCAGCAGTGACGGGTTTCAGCCCCAGCATTTT. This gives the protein CASSDGFQPQHF.

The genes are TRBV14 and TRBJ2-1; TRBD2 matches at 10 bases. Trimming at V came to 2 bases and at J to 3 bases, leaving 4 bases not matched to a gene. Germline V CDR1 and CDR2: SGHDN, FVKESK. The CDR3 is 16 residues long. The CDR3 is CASSQWLAGDYNEQFF. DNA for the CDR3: TGTGCCAGCAGCCAATGGCTAGCGGGAGACTACAATGAGCAGTTCTTC.

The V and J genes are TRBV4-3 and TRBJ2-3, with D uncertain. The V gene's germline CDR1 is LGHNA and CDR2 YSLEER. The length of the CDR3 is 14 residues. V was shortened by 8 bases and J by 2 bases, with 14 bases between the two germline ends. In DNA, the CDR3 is TGCGCCAGCCGAACCGACTCCTACACAGATACGCAGTATTTT. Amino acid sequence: CASRTDSYTDTQYF.

CDR3 DNA: TGTGCCAGCAGCCTGGACAGCGCAACTAATGAAAAACTGTTTTTT. Translation gives CASSLDSATNEKLFF. This rearrangement joins TRBV28 to TRBJ1-4, with a weak D call TRBD1 (6 bases). Between the trimmed V and J ends, which lost 6 bases and 0 bases, there was a span of 11 bases. The CDR3 spans 15 residues. Germline lookup yields CDR1 MDHEN and CDR2 SYDVKM.

The CDR3 protein is CASSPTGGSTDTQYF. DNA of the CDR3: TGTGCCAGCAGCCCGACAGGGGGTAGCACAGATACGCAGTATTTT. V usage is TRBV7-3 and J usage is TRBJ2-3; 9 nucleotides align to TRBD1. Germline V gene lookup returns CDR1 SGHTA and CDR2 FQGTGA. V lost 5 bases to trimming and J lost 0 bases; unmatched junction nucleotides: 3. The CDR3 contains 15 residues.

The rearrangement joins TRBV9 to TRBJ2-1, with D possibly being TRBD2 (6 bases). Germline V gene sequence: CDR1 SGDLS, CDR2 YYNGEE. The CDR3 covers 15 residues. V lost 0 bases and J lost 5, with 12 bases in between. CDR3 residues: CASSVEGRGNNEQFF. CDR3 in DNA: TGTGCCAGCAGCGTAGAAGGACGGGGGAACAATGAGCAGTTCTTC.

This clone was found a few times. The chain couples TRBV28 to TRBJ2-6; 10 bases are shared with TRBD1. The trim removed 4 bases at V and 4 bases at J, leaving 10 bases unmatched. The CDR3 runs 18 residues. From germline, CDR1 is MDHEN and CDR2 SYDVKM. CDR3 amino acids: CASSSFRTGGRGANVLTF. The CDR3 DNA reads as TGTGCCAGCAGTTCCTTCCGGACAGGGGGACGCGGGGCCAACGTCCTGACTTTC. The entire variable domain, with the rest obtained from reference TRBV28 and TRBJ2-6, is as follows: DVKVTQSSRYLVKRTGEKVFLECVQDMDHENMFWYRQDPGLGLRLIYFSYDVKMKEKGDIPEGYSVSREKKERFSLILESASTNQTSMYLCASSSFRTGGRGANVLTFGAGSRLTVL.

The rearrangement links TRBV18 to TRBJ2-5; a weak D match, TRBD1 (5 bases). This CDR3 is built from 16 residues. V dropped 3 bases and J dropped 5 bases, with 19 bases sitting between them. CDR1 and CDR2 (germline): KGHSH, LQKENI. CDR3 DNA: TGTGCCAGCTCACCCACTCAGGGTTTGGCCGAGGAGACCCAGTACTTC. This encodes CASSPTQGLAEETQYF.

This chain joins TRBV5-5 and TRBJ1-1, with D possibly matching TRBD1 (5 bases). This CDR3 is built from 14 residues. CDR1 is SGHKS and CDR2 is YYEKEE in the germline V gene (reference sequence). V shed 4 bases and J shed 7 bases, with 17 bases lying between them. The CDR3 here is CASSRTGLAGEAFF. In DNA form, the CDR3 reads TGTGCCAGCAGCAGAACAGGTTTGGCCGGTGAAGCTTTCTTT.